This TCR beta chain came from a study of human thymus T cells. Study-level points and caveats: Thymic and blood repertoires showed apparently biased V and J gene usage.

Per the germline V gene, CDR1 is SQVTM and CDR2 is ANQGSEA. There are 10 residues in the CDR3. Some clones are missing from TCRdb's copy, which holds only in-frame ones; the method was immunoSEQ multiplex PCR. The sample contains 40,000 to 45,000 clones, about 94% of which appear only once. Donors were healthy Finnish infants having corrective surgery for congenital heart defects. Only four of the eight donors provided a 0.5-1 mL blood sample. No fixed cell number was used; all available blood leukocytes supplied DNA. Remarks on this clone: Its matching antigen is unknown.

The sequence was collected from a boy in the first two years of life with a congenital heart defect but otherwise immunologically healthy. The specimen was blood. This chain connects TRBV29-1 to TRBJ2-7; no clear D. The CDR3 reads CRPYGAEQYF. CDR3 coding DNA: TGCAGACCTTACGGTGCCGAGCAGTACTTC.